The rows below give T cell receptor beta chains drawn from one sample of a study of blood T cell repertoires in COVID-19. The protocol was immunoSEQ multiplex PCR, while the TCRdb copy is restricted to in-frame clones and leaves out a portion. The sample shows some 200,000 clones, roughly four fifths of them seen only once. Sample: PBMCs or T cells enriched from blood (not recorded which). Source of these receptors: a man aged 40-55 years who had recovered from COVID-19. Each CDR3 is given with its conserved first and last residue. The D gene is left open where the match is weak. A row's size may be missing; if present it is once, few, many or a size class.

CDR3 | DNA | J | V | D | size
CAISESTGSGYTF | TGTGCCATCAGTGAGTCGACAGGGAGCGGCTACACCTTC | TRBJ1-2 | TRBV10-3 | TRBD1 | -
CASSQDADSPEAFF | TGCGCCAGCAGCCAAGATGCCGACAGCCCTGAAGCTTTCTTT | TRBJ1-1 | TRBV4-3 | - | -
CASSSPDSNINQPQHF | TGTGCCAGCAGTTCCCCGGACAGCAACATCAATCAGCCCCAGCATTTT | TRBJ1-5 | TRBV28 | - | once
CASSLVVGGMGTDTQYF | TGTGCCAGCAGCTTGGTGGTGGGGGGGATGGGCACAGATACGCAGTATTTT | TRBJ2-3 | TRBV5-4 | TRBD2 | -
CASSLWLVGETGELFF | TGTGCCAGCAGTTTATGGTTGGTCGGGGAAACCGGGGAGCTGTTTTTT | TRBJ2-2 | TRBV27 | - | once
CASRSQNSGANVLTF | TGTGCCAGCAGATCTCAGAACTCTGGGGCCAACGTCCTGACTTTC | TRBJ2-6 | TRBV7-3 | - | many
CASSSGTGGASYNSPLHF | TGTGCCAGCAGCTCCGGGACAGGGGGCGCAAGCTATAATTCACCCCTCCACTTT | TRBJ1-6 | TRBV7-2 | TRBD1 | -
CASSQDFGAGGNTIYF | TGTGCCAGCAGCCAAGATTTTGGGGCGGGGGGAAACACCATATATTTT | TRBJ1-3 | TRBV4-2 | - | -
CASSLGGGGNMNEQFF | TGTGCCAGCAGCTTAGGAGGGGGGGGGAACATGAATGAGCAGTTCTTC | TRBJ2-1 | TRBV7-2 | - | -
CASSVRGGYTEAFF | TGTGCCAGCAGCGTTAGGGGAGGGTATACTGAAGCTTTCTTT | TRBJ1-1 | TRBV7-8 | - | -
CASSPGGGVNEKLFF | TGTGCCAGCAGCCCCGGTGGGGGGGTTAATGAAAAACTGTTTTTT | TRBJ1-4 | TRBV7-9 | - | -
CASSGFLEGDNEQFF | TGTGCCAGCTCCGGTTTCCTAGAGGGGGACAATGAGCAGTTCTTC | TRBJ2-1 | TRBV18 | - | few
CASSPLGTSGREQFF | TGTGCCAGTAGTCCCCTGGGGACTAGCGGGAGGGAGCAGTTCTTC | TRBJ2-1 | TRBV19 | TRBD2 | -
CASSPRQGVPYEQYF | TGTGCCAGCAGCCCTCGACAGGGTGTCCCCTACGAGCAGTACTTC | TRBJ2-7 | TRBV4-2 | TRBD1 | -
CASSPLQGPYGYTF | TGTGCCAGCAGCCCGTTACAGGGCCCCTATGGCTACACCTTC | TRBJ1-2 | TRBV5-5 | - | -
CASSENLGLNTEAFF | TGTGCCAGCAGCGAAAACTTGGGCCTGAACACTGAAGCTTTCTTT | TRBJ1-1 | TRBV9 | - | -
CASSRGGAQFYGYTF | TGTGCCAGCAGCCGGGGAGGGGCGCAGTTCTATGGCTACACCTTC | TRBJ1-2 | TRBV27 | - | -
CAIMGVGNTGELFF | TGTGCCATCATGGGAGTCGGAAACACCGGGGAGCTGTTTTTT | TRBJ2-2 | TRBV10-3 | - | -
CASSLVSHSGDTQYF | TGTGCCAGCAGCTTAGTTTCCCACTCGGGAGATACGCAGTATTTT | TRBJ2-3 | TRBV7-2 | - | -
CASSLEGTVAYEQYF | TGTGCCAGCAGCTTGGAGGGGACTGTCGCCTACGAGCAGTACTTC | TRBJ2-7 | TRBV5-6 | - | -
CASRNEGLAASYEQYF | TGTGCAAGTCGCAACGAAGGACTAGCGGCCTCCTACGAGCAGTACTTC | TRBJ2-7 | TRBV12-2 | - | -
CASSLNGATEAFF | TGTGCCAGCAGCTTAAACGGAGCCACTGAAGCTTTCTTT | TRBJ1-1 | TRBV7-2 | - | -